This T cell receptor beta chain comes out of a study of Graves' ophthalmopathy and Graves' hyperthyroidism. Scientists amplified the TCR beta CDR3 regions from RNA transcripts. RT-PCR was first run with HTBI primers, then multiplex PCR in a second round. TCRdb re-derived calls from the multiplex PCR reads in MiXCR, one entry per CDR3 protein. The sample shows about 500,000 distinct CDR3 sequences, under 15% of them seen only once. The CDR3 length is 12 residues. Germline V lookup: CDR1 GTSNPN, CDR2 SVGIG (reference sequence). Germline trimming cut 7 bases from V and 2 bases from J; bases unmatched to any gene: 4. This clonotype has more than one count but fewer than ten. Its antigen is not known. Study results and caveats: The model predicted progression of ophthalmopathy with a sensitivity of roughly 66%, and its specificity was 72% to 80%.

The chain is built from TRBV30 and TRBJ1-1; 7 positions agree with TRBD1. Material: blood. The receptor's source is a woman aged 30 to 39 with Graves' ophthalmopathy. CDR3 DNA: TGTGCCTACGGACAGGCCAACACTGAAGCTTTCTTT. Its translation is CAYGQANTEAFF.